The TCR beta chain described here comes from a study of identical twins. Findings and limits, study-wide: Model-predicted out-of-frame TCR alpha sharing fell below observed values in monozygotic twins. Invariant T cells like MAIT and iNKT could partly confound the zero-insertion analyses. The abundant beta clonotypes from cord blood had fewer insertions, and memory repertoires had none of this.

On this clonotype: Its antigen is currently unknown.

This CDR3 has 17 amino acids. CDR1 MNHNS and CDR2 SASEGT come from the germline V gene. The V gene lost 4 bases and the J gene lost 4 bases, with 22 bases spanning the gap. Template switching created a universal primer site, and the cDNA included unique molecular identifiers. TCRdb itself ran the 5' RACE reads through MiXCR, one entry per CDR3 protein. The profile shows 650,000 to 750,000 distinct CDR3 sequences, around 21% of them singletons. These records were also assigned to another study, of T cells expressing NK-cell markers.

The receptor comes from a woman under 30 in good health. Sequenced input: PBMCs. The chain combines TRBV6-1 with TRBJ2-5; D remains ambiguous. CDR3 in amino acids: CASSGPMGSRKSETQYF. The CDR3 DNA sequence: TGTGCCAGCAGTGGGCCTATGGGAAGCCGCAAGTCAGAGACCCAGTACTTC.